The rows below give T cell receptor beta chains drawn from one sample of a study of cytomegalovirus exposure and HLA in healthy donors. TCRdb's table, derived via immunoSEQ multiplex PCR, lists solely in-frame clones and lacks some. The data show around 150,000 clones, roughly 80% seen once. The sample comprised PBMCs. The receptors were gathered from a man aged 40-49 years in good health and CMV-seropositive. Both conserved end residues are part of each CDR3. D genes are given only for firm matches. The listing skips clone size in some rows; elsewhere it reads once, few, many or a size class.

TRBV7-9	.	.	TRBJ1-1	CASSLARQGGNTEAFF	TGTGCCAGCAGCTTAGCTAGGCAAGGGGGAAACACTGAAGCTTTCTTT
TRBV30	.	.	TRBJ2-3	CAWSYRGTDTQYF	TGTGCCTGGAGTTACCGGGGCACAGATACGCAGTATTTT
TRBV7-2	TRBD1	.	TRBJ2-3	CASSLDRGSNTQYF	TGTGCCAGCAGCTTGGACAGGGGATCAAATACGCAGTATTTT
TRBV7-2	.	.	TRBJ2-1	CASSDRTVYNEQFF	TGTGCCAGCAGCGACAGGACAGTTTACAATGAGCAGTTCTTC
TRBV2	.	.	TRBJ2-7	CASSEGQSKGGYEQYF	TGTGCCAGCAGTGAGGGGCAGTCGAAAGGAGGGTACGAGCAGTACTTC
TRBV30	.	.	TRBJ1-1	CAQRNTGLLNTEAFF	TGTGCCCAAAGAAATACAGGTCTTTTGAACACTGAAGCTTTCTTT
TRBV5-4	TRBD1	.	TRBJ2-7	CASSGDRAYEQYF	TGTGCCAGCAGCGGGGACAGAGCATACGAGCAGTACTTC
TRBV5-6	.	.	TRBJ2-7	CASSLYSYEQYF	TGTGCCAGCAGCTTGTACAGCTACGAGCAGTACTTC
TRBV9	.	.	TRBJ2-7	CASSGGGGYEQYF	TGTGCCAGCTCCGGGGGCGGGGGTTACGAGCAGTACTTC
TRBV7-3	.	few	TRBJ1-1	CASSPIPGGLMNTEAFF	TGTGCCAGCAGCCCTATACCCGGGGGGTTGATGAACACTGAAGCTTTCTTT
TRBV7-7	TRBD1	once	TRBJ1-1	CASSYLRDRVGGTEAFF	TGTGCCAGCAGCTACCTGAGGGACAGGGTAGGTGGGACTGAAGCTTTCTTT
TRBV28	.	.	TRBJ1-3	CATRGNSGNTIYF	TGTGCCACCCGGGGGAACTCTGGAAACACCATATATTTT
TRBV6-5	TRBD2	.	TRBJ2-5	CASRTSGGAETQYF	TGTGCCAGCAGGACTAGCGGGGGGGCGGAGACCCAGTACTTC
TRBV6-5	TRBD1	.	TRBJ2-7	CASSLRTGIYEQYF	TGTGCCAGCAGTCTACGGACAGGGATCTACGAGCAGTACTTC
TRBV2	.	once	TRBJ1-3	CASPYSTGSGNTIYF	TGTGCCAGCCCCTACTCGACGGGCTCTGGAAACACCATATATTTT
TRBV6-5	.	.	TRBJ1-1	CASSRGNTEAFF	TGTGCCAGCAGCCGGGGAAACACTGAAGCTTTCTTT
TRBV6-5	.	.	TRBJ1-1	CASSTNDRPERAFF	TGTGCCAGCAGCACTAATGACAGGCCAGAAAGGGCTTTCTTT
TRBV5-4	TRBD1	.	TRBJ1-5	CASSSPGQGFQPQHF	TGTGCCAGCAGCTCACCGGGACAGGGATTTCAGCCCCAGCATTTT
TRBV4-3	TRBD2	.	TRBJ2-3	CASSQGASGGAADTQYF	TGCGCCAGCAGCCAGGGGGCTAGCGGGGGGGCAGCGGATACGCAGTATTTT
TRBV13	.	.	TRBJ1-1	CASSPQGYRAFF	TGTGCCAGCAGCCCTCAGGGGTACAGAGCTTTCTTT
TRBV7-9	TRBD1	.	TRBJ1-2	CASSLTQGAHNYGYTF	TGTGCCAGCAGCTTGACACAGGGGGCGCATAACTATGGCTACACCTTC
TRBV19	TRBD1	few	TRBJ2-1	CASRPGQGFNEQFF	TGTGCCAGTAGACCGGGACAGGGGTTCAATGAGCAGTTCTTC
TRBV5-1	TRBD1	.	TRBJ2-3	CASSTAGTGGLDTQYF	TGCGCCAGCAGCACTGCCGGGACAGGGGGCTTGGATACGCAGTATTTT
TRBV5-1	.	.	TRBJ1-5	CASSLGVSGISGQPQHF	TGCGCCAGCAGCTTGGGGGTCTCAGGGATATCGGGTCAGCCCCAGCATTTT
TRBV6-6	.	.	TRBJ1-2	CASSPGTYYGYTF	TGTGCCAGCAGTCCCGGGACATACTATGGCTACACCTTC
TRBV30	TRBD1	.	TRBJ1-2	CAWSSDRGQNGYTF	TGTGCCTGGAGTTCCGACAGGGGGCAGAATGGCTACACCTTC
TRBV9	TRBD1	.	TRBJ1-3	CASSAVTGAIGNTIYF	TGTGCCAGCAGCGCTGTCACAGGGGCAATTGGAAACACCATATATTTT
TRBV6-5	TRBD2	once	TRBJ2-1	CASRRTSSNEQFF	TGTGCCAGCAGGCGGACTAGTTCCAATGAGCAGTTCTTC
TRBV9	TRBD2	.	TRBJ2-3	CASSVPSGGGSDTQYF	TGTGCCAGCAGCGTGCCTAGCGGGGGGGGGTCAGATACGCAGTATTTT
TRBV19	TRBD2	.	TRBJ2-7	CASSIGASGSFAYEQYF	TGTGCCAGTAGTATTGGGGCTAGCGGGAGTTTCGCCTACGAGCAGTACTTC
TRBV4-3	TRBD2	.	TRBJ2-7	CASSQARTSGGYEQYF	TGCGCCAGCAGCCAGGCAAGGACTAGCGGGGGCTACGAGCAGTACTTC
TRBV27	.	once	TRBJ2-7	CASSSRGKRYEQYF	TGTGCCAGCAGTTCTCGCGGGAAGAGGTACGAGCAGTACTTC
TRBV5-1	.	.	TRBJ1-4	CASSALAGTTNEKLFF	TGCGCCAGCAGCGCGCTGGCAGGGACAACTAATGAAAAACTGTTTTTT
TRBV19	.	.	TRBJ1-1	CASRPELAMNTEAFF	TGTGCCAGTAGACCTGAGTTAGCCATGAACACTGAAGCTTTCTTT
TRBV5-1	.	.	TRBJ1-1	CASSRRYGEDEAFF	TGCGCCAGCAGCCGGAGGTATGGGGAGGATGAAGCTTTCTTT
TRBV6-5	.	.	TRBJ1-5	CASSYDRNQPQHF	TGTGCCAGCAGTTATGACAGAAATCAGCCCCAGCATTTT
TRBV5-1	TRBD2	.	TRBJ2-3	CASRPEALARADTQYF	TGCGCCAGCAGACCAGAGGCACTAGCGAGGGCAGATACGCAGTATTTT
TRBV9	TRBD2	.	TRBJ2-3	CASSLRTAGGGTTQYF	TGTGCCAGCAGCCTCCGTACGGCGGGGGGAGGTACTACGCAGTATTTT
TRBV5-6	TRBD1	few	TRBJ1-1	CASSLRQGEAFF	TGTGCCAGCAGCTTACGACAGGGCGAAGCTTTCTTT
TRBV9	.	.	TRBJ2-3	CASSVGRGAIPDTQYF	TGTGCCAGCAGCGTAGGTCGGGGGGCGATTCCAGATACGCAGTATTTT
TRBV30	.	.	TRBJ2-5	CAWSRGLSETQYF	TGTGCCTGGAGCAGGGGTTTATCGGAGACCCAGTACTTC
TRBV9	TRBD2	.	TRBJ2-3	CASSAKLARFTDTQYF	TGTGCCAGCAGCGCGAAACTAGCGCGATTCACAGATACGCAGTATTTT
TRBV27	.	.	TRBJ1-5	CASSRGGPLNQPQHF	TGTGCCAGCAGTAGGGGGGGGCCGCTGAATCAGCCCCAGCATTTT
TRBV5-1	.	.	TRBJ2-1	CASSQDGSSYNEQFF	TGCGCCAGCAGCCAAGACGGGAGCTCCTACAATGAGCAGTTCTTC
TRBV4-1	.	.	TRBJ2-3	CASSRPGLLGTDTQYF	TGCGCCAGCAGCCGTCCGGGACTCCTGGGCACAGATACGCAGTATTTT
TRBV4-1	.	.	TRBJ2-7	CASSLTQGYEQYF	TGCGCCAGCAGCCTAACCCAGGGGTACGAGCAGTACTTC
TRBV27	TRBD1	.	TRBJ2-2	CASSFTGTGNPGELFF	TGTGCCAGCAGTTTCACCGGGACAGGGAATCCCGGGGAGCTGTTTTTT
TRBV7-9	TRBD1	.	TRBJ1-4	CSSSLGQGGAFREKLFF	TGTTCCAGCAGCTTGGGACAGGGAGGTGCGTTTCGTGAAAAACTGTTTTTT
TRBV5-4	TRBD2	.	TRBJ2-3	CASTRAGGSWGDTQYF	TGTGCCAGCACCAGAGCGGGAGGGTCTTGGGGTGATACGCAGTATTTT